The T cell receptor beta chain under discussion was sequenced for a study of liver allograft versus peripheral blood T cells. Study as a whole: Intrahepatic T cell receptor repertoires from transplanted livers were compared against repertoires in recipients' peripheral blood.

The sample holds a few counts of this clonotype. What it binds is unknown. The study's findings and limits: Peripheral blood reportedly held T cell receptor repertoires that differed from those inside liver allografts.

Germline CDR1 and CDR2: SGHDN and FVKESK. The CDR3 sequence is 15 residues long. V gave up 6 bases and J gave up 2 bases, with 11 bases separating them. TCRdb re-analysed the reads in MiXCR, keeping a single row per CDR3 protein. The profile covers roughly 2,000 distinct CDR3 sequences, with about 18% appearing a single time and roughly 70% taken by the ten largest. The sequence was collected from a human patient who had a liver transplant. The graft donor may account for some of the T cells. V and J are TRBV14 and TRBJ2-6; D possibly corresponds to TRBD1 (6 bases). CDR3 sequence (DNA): TGTGCCAGCAGTCACAGGGACGCTGGGGCCAACGTCCTGACTTTC. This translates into CASSHRDAGANVLTF.